Given below is one TCR beta chain in context. No antigen is known for it. This sample was included in a study of T cell clonotyping in hematopoietic cell transplantation. Points from the study as a whole: Pathologically expanded recipient clonotypes increased progressively from day 30 to day 180 as diversity fell. At the given depth, recipient repertoires were over 95% de novo clonotypes.

The table came from immunoSEQ multiplex PCR; TCRdb's copy has only in-frame clones and leaves some out. This sample has 15,000 to 20,000 clones, with about nine tenths found just once. This CDR3 has 15 amino acids. CDR1 is MNHEY, CDR2 SVGAGI, per germline. Trimming shortened V by 4 bases and J by 7 bases, and 17 bases separated the two germline ends. Sequenced: peripheral blood mononuclear cells. The TCR was taken from a man aged 40-55 years in good health. Some clones in this sample may be carry-over from other donors' samples. This sequence joins TRBV6-5 and TRBJ2-1; a possible D gene is TRBD2 (6 bases). The CDR3 sequence: CASSWATGVQNEQFF. CDR3 DNA sequence: TGTGCCAGCAGTTGGGCGACGGGGGTGCAGAATGAGCAGTTCTTC.